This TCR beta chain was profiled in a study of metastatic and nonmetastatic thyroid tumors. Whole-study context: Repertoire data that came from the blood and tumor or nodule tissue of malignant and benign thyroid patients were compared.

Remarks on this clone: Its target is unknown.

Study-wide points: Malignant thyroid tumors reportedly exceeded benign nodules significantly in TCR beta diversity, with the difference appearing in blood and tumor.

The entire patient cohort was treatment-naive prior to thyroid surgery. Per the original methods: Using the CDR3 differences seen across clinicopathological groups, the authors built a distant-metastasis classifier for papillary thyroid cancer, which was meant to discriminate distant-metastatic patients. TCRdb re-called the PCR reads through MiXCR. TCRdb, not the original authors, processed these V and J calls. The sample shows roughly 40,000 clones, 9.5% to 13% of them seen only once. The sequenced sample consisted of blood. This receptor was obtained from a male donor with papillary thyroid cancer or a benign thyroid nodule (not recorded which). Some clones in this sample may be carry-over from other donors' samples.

This CDR3 reads CASSGNGASGNYEQYF. In DNA, the CDR3 is TGTGCCAGCTCAGGGAATGGGGCTAGCGGGAACTACGAGCAGTACTTC. This chain links TRBV18 with TRBJ2-7, with 9 bases that match TRBD2. V lost 5 bases to trimming and J lost 3 bases; unmatched junction nucleotides: 11. Germline V gives CDR1 KGHSH, CDR2 LQKENI. The CDR3 is made up of 16 amino acids.